This record covers a single T cell receptor beta chain. The antigen is undetermined. This entry comes from a study of T cell responses to AZD1222 COVID-19 vaccine. General study points: A reported finding is that nearly half of spike-specific TCRs target unmutated variant regions. Vaccine-associated CD4 TCRs spanned spike, dominant at 160-218 and 743-854.

The CDR3 is 15 residues long. Trimming shortened V by 6 bases and J by 2 bases, and 14 bases separated the two germline ends. The germline gives CDR1 MNHEY, CDR2 SMNVEV (reference sequence). The method was immunoSEQ multiplex PCR; TCRdb's version includes in-frame clones alone and lacks a portion of them. The table shows around 86,000 clones, with nearly 90% occurring only once. This clonotype was obtained from an adult in good health. The V and J genes are TRBV27 and TRBJ1-5; possible D gene TRBD1, 5 bases. Sequences were derived from peripheral blood, sampled on day 0 of AZD1222 vaccination. The DNA for the CDR3 is TGTGCCAGCAGGCGGGACCCGAGAGGCAATCAGCCCCAGCATTTT. Its protein is CASRRDPRGNQPQHF.